Below, one T cell receptor beta chain is given with its context. The V gene's germline CDR1 is LGHNA and CDR2 YNFKEQ. V shed 1 base, J shed 1 base, and the junction held 8 bases outside the gene matches. The CDR3 consists of 18 residues. Across about two dozen US areas, participants ranged in age from about 18 to 100 years. Grouping used clinical history reported by participants in a survey and questionnaire. The sample comes from a study of blood T cell repertoires in COVID-19. Authors' analysis steps: Reference gene primer amplification gave estimated nucleated cell counts. Data came from immunoSEQ multiplex PCR; TCRdb stores just in-frame clones and leaves some out. Clone size and V and J calls were adopted from that table, with D and trimming inferred from the DNA. The sample includes approximately 200,000 clones, roughly 89% seen only once; the top ten take 10%.

This chain links TRBV4-2 with TRBJ2-4; 9 bases match TRBD2. This TCR was recovered from a man in his late teens or twenties with acute COVID-19. Sequencing input: PBMCs or T cells enriched from blood (not recorded which). The CDR3 spells CASSQGLAGPMAKNIQYF. The CDR3 coding sequence is TGTGCCAGCAGCCAAGGGCTAGCGGGGCCCATGGCCAAAAACATTCAGTACTTC.